These T cell receptor beta chains were read from a single sample in a study of blood T cell repertoires in COVID-19. The repertoire was sequenced with immunoSEQ multiplex PCR; TCRdb's copy has only in-frame clones and lacks some. The sample records some 51,000 clones, 90% being singletons. The sample comprised peripheral blood. Receptors were obtained from a human donor with active COVID-19. The donor label of this sample is uncertain. Each CDR3 is given with its conserved first and last residue. The D gene is left open where the match is weak. Rows may omit the clone size; those that give it use once, few, many or a size class.

D	V	J	size	CDR3	DNA
NA	TRBV5-1	TRBJ1-4	NA	CASSLGRVNEKLFF	TGCGCCAGCAGCTTGGGACGGGTCAATGAAAAACTGTTTTTT
NA	TRBV11-2	TRBJ2-7	few	CASSLAGRAHYEQYF	TGTGCCAGCAGCTTAGCAGGCAGGGCGCACTACGAGCAGTACTTC
NA	TRBV5-6	TRBJ2-5	NA	CASSPLGGPRQETQYF	TGTGCCAGCAGCCCATTGGGGGGGCCAAGGCAAGAGACCCAGTACTTC
NA	TRBV19	TRBJ1-1	NA	CASSIDGQGQAFF	TGTGCCAGTAGTATAGACGGCCAGGGCCAAGCTTTCTTT
TRBD1	TRBV5-1	TRBJ2-7	NA	CASTGNLRQGIIEQYF	TGCGCCAGCACAGGGAACCTGCGACAGGGGATAATCGAGCAGTACTTC
TRBD1	TRBV5-1	TRBJ1-2	NA	CASSLNRPGQGRGGYTF	TGCGCCAGCAGCTTGAATCGGCCCGGACAGGGGCGAGGTGGCTACACCTTC
TRBD2	TRBV4-1	TRBJ2-1	NA	CASSQGVLAGVEQFF	TGCGCCAGCAGCCAAGGTGTACTAGCGGGAGTTGAGCAGTTCTTC
NA	TRBV7-3	TRBJ2-3	NA	CASSLKGRAPSTDTQYF	TGTGCCAGCAGCTTAAAGGGCAGGGCGCCCTCAACAGATACGCAGTATTTT
TRBD1	TRBV5-1	TRBJ2-3	NA	CASSPGQEHTDTQYF	TGCGCCAGCAGCCCGGGACAGGAACACACAGATACGCAGTATTTT
TRBD1	TRBV2	TRBJ2-7	NA	CASSDDRGIYEQYF	TGTGCCAGCAGTGACGACAGGGGCATCTACGAGCAGTACTTC
NA	TRBV28	TRBJ2-1	NA	CASSLFGNEQFF	TGTGCCAGCAGTTTATTCGGGAATGAGCAGTTCTTC
TRBD1	TRBV5-4	TRBJ2-7	NA	CASSRDDRDEQYF	TGTGCCAGCAGCCGGGATGACAGGGACGAGCAGTACTTC
NA	TRBV4-3	TRBJ1-1	NA	CASSQIGRGNTEAFF	TGCGCCAGCAGCCAAATAGGACGGGGGAACACTGAAGCTTTCTTT
NA	TRBV25-1	TRBJ2-1	NA	CASSEPGQLYNEQFF	TGTGCCAGCAGTGAACCGGGACAACTCTACAATGAGCAGTTCTTC
NA	TRBV3-1/TRBV3-2	TRBJ2-7	NA	CASSVYGARDPSEQYF	TGTGCCAGCAGCGTCTATGGGGCTAGGGATCCTTCCGAGCAGTACTTC
TRBD2	TRBV5-6	TRBJ2-7	NA	CASSLGLAGLSYEQYF	TGTGCCAGCAGCCTGGGACTAGCGGGTCTCTCCTACGAGCAGTACTTC
NA	TRBV29-1	TRBJ2-2	NA	CSGGLSGELFF	TGCAGCGGCGGACTGTCCGGGGAGCTGTTTTTT
TRBD1	TRBV12-3/TRBV12-4	TRBJ1-1	once	CASSSDRGEAFF	TGTGCCAGCAGTTCGGACAGGGGAGAAGCTTTCTTT
NA	TRBV6-2/TRBV6-3	TRBJ2-7	NA	CASSYQPGNPAGDLQYF	TGTGCCAGCAGTTATCAGCCAGGCAATCCAGCGGGTGATCTGCAGTACTTC
TRBD1	TRBV6-4	TRBJ1-5	few	CASSEGGYSNQPQHF	TGTGCCAGCAGTGAAGGGGGCTATAGCAATCAGCCCCAGCATTTT
NA	TRBV27	TRBJ2-1	NA	CASSLMSGGPSSYNEQFF	TGTGCCAGCAGTTTAATGTCCGGCGGGCCGAGCTCCTACAATGAGCAGTTCTTC
TRBD1	TRBV4-1	TRBJ1-1	NA	CASSSDRDTEAFF	TGCGCCAGCAGTTCTGACAGGGACACTGAAGCTTTCTTT
NA	TRBV7-2	TRBJ1-5	once	CASSPAGFQPQHF	TGTGCCAGCAGCCCGGCGGGGTTTCAGCCCCAGCATTTT
NA	TRBV27	TRBJ2-3	NA	CATRSVSGSDTQYF	TGTGCGACCCGATCGGTATCAGGGTCAGATACGCAGTATTTT
NA	TRBV15	TRBJ2-4	NA	CATSRGGRGGGHIQYF	TGTGCCACCAGCAGAGGGGGGCGTGGGGGCGGACACATTCAGTACTTC
TRBD1	TRBV7-8	TRBJ2-3	NA	CASSLRDRGPGDTQYF	TGTGCCAGCAGCTTAAGGGACAGGGGGCCGGGAGATACGCAGTATTTT
TRBD2	TRBV30	TRBJ2-7	NA	CAWSGLASHEQYF	TGTGCCTGGAGTGGACTAGCTTCCCACGAGCAGTACTTC
TRBD2	TRBV27	TRBJ2-7	few	CASRRLTSGIYEQYF	TGTGCCAGCAGACGGTTAACTAGCGGGATTTACGAGCAGTACTTC
TRBD1	TRBV28	TRBJ2-1	NA	CASSLQGAGTYNEQFF	TGTGCCAGCAGTTTGCAGGGGGCCGGCACCTACAATGAGCAGTTCTTC
TRBD1	TRBV27	TRBJ2-1	NA	CASSLRDRTGGQNEQFF	TGTGCCAGCAGTTTACGTGACCGGACAGGGGGCCAAAATGAGCAGTTCTTC
NA	TRBV6-4	TRBJ2-1	NA	CASSDGENSYNEQFF	TGTGCCAGCAGTGATGGAGAAAACTCCTACAATGAGCAGTTCTTC
NA	TRBV7-2	TRBJ1-5	NA	CASSLESRSPQPQHF	TGTGCCAGCAGCTTAGAAAGTAGGAGTCCTCAGCCCCAGCATTTT
NA	TRBV7-9	TRBJ1-1	NA	CASSLTGNTEAFF	TGTGCCAGCAGCTTAACAGGGAACACTGAAGCTTTCTTT
NA	TRBV28	TRBJ1-4	few	CASSPSNEKLFF	TGTGCCAGCAGTCCAAGCAATGAAAAACTGTTTTTT
TRBD1	TRBV7-8	TRBJ1-3	NA	CASSWGQPSSGNTIYF	TGTGCCAGCAGCTGGGGACAGCCTAGCTCTGGAAACACCATATATTTT
NA	TRBV9	TRBJ2-5	once	CASSVVGGEEETQYF	TGTGCCAGCAGCGTAGTGGGGGGAGAAGAAGAGACCCAGTACTTC
TRBD1	TRBV27	TRBJ1-1	NA	CASMGQNFEAFF	TGTGCCAGCATGGGACAGAATTTCGAAGCTTTCTTT
NA	TRBV24-1	TRBJ2-1	NA	CATSESPGRSGVYNEQFF	TGTGCCACCAGTGAGTCCCCGGGAAGGTCGGGAGTCTACAATGAGCAGTTCTTC
NA	TRBV30	TRBJ2-3	NA	CAWSRGGGRVAADTQYF	TGTGCCTGGAGTAGGGGGGGCGGACGGGTGGCCGCAGATACGCAGTATTTT
NA	TRBV2	TRBJ2-5	NA	CASSDWTEETQYF	TGTGCCAGCAGTGATTGGACAGAAGAGACCCAGTACTTC
NA	TRBV18	TRBJ1-5	NA	CASSLSRVPSNQPQHF	TGTGCCAGCTCACTTAGCCGGGTTCCCTCCAATCAGCCCCAGCATTTT
NA	TRBV20-1	TRBJ2-7	once	CSASGPGGQSSYEQYF	TGCAGTGCTAGTGGCCCCGGGGGTCAGAGCTCCTACGAGCAGTACTTC
NA	TRBV28	TRBJ2-7	NA	CASSSGLGVEQYF	TGTGCCAGCAGTTCGGGACTCGGGGTCGAGCAGTACTTC
TRBD1	TRBV18	TRBJ1-3	NA	CASSPGQGTLGNTIYF	TGTGCCAGCTCCCCGGGACAGGGGACGCTTGGAAACACCATATATTTT
NA	TRBV7-2	TRBJ1-1	NA	CASSTSTGHTEAFF	TGTGCCAGCAGCACCTCGACAGGACACACTGAAGCTTTCTTT